Listed here are 10 T cell receptor beta chains from one sample, sequenced in a study of technical replicates of blood from a few donors. Here immunoSEQ multiplex PCR was the method, and the copy in TCRdb shows in-frame clones only, minus some. This sample has more than 65,000 clones, with 85% to 95% found just once. The sample taken for sequencing was T cells isolated from PBMCs. These receptors all stem from a human donor in good health.

The chain combines TRBV29-1 with TRBJ1-2, with D possibly TRBD1 on 6 matching bases. The CDR3 is 14 amino acids. In germline, CDR1 is SQVTM, CDR2 ANQGSEA. The germline V and J ends were trimmed by 5 bases and 4 bases, with 17 bases remaining between them. CDR3 sequence: CSVPPGHGIYGYTF. The CDR3 nucleotides read TGCAGCGTTCCGCCGGGACACGGAATCTATGGCTACACCTTC.

This rearrangement joins TRBV6-6 to TRBJ2-3; D is uncertain. The CDR3 is 14 residues long. Trimming took 0 bases from V and 4 from J, leaving 8 bases between them. The V gene's germline CDR1 is MNHNY and CDR2 SVGAGI (reference sequence). CDR3 nucleotide sequence: TGTGCCAGCAGTTACTCCGGTGCGCCAGATACGCAGTATTTT. Translation gives CASSYSGAPDTQYF.

This chain connects TRBV28 to TRBJ1-2, with D unresolved. The CDR3 is 14 amino acids. Trimming shortened V by 7 bases and J by 4 bases, and 16 bases separated the two germline ends. Germline lookup yields CDR1 MDHEN and CDR2 SYDVKM. CDR3 bases: TGTGCCAGCATCACTTCAGGCAGCATCTATGGCTACACCTTC. Translation gives CASITSGSIYGYTF.

This clone was detected once. The chain is built from TRBV5-8 and TRBJ1-2; 9 bases are shared with TRBD1. The germline CDR1 and CDR2 sequences are SGHTS and YDEGEE. There are 15 residues in the CDR3. V gave up 4 bases and J gave up 4 bases; unmatched junction bases: 8. The CDR3 reads CASSSYRGLAYGYTF. In DNA form, the CDR3 reads TGTGCCAGCAGCAGCTACAGGGGGCTGGCCTATGGCTACACCTTC.

The V call is TRBV27, the J call TRBJ1-5, with TRBD1 matching over 7 bases. CDR1 and CDR2 from the germline V gene are MNHEY and SMNVEV (reference sequence). Losses at the gene ends were 2 bases for V and 5 bases for J; bases not matched to a gene: 3. The CDR3 covers 14 residues. The CDR3 DNA follows: TGTGCCAGCAGTTTAGTAGGGGGCTATCAGCCCCAGCATTTT. Its translation: CASSLVGGYQPQHF.

This sequence joins TRBV10-2 and TRBJ2-5, with 9 bases fitting TRBD2. In germline, CDR1 is WSHSY, CDR2 SAAADI. The CDR3 is made up of 17 amino acids. The J segment lost 4 bases and the V segment lost 8 bases, leaving 17 bases of the junction unmatched. The CDR3 loop is CASGYVLGREGGETQYF. CDR3 in DNA: TGCGCCAGCGGATATGTATTGGGGCGGGAGGGAGGAGAGACCCAGTACTTC.

The chain links TRBV28 to TRBJ2-7; D possibly corresponds to TRBD2 (7 bases). CDR3 length: 15 residues. Germline values: CDR1 MDHEN, CDR2 SYDVKM. Trimming cost V 5 bases and J 3 bases, with 17 bases left between them. DNA of the CDR3: TGTGCCAGCAGTACTAACCGGGGGGCCATCTACGAGCAGTACTTC. It codes for CASSTNRGAIYEQYF. Drawing the rest from reference TRBV28 and TRBJ2-7, the complete variable domain is DVKVTQSSRYLVKRTGEKVFLECVQDMDHENMFWYRQDPGLGLRLIYFSYDVKMKEKGDIPEGYSVSREKKERFSLILESASTNQTSMYLCASSTNRGAIYEQYFGPGTRLTVT.

The V and J genes are TRBV19 and TRBJ1-5; D is perhaps TRBD1 (5 bases). V was cut by 5 bases and J by 4 bases, with 9 bases left in between. The CDR3 is made up of 13 amino acids. Germline V gene lookup returns CDR1 LNHDA and CDR2 SQIVND (reference sequence). The CDR3 DNA is TGTGCCAGTAGTTATGACAGAAATCAGCCCCAGCATTTT. Its translation: CASSYDRNQPQHF.

The V call is TRBV2, the J call TRBJ1-5; 7 bases are shared with TRBD1. This CDR3 is built from 16 residues. Per the germline V gene, CDR1 is SNHLY and CDR2 is FYNNEI. Germline trimming cut 0 bases from V and 3 bases from J; bases unmatched to any gene: 5. The CDR3, as DNA: TGTGCCAGCAGTGAAGCTCCGGGACAGTCCAATCAGCCCCAGCATTTT. Translating it yields CASSEAPGQSNQPQHF.

This clone was detected once. The V gene is TRBV5-4, the J gene TRBJ2-1, with 7 nucleotides matching TRBD2. The CDR3 contains 15 residues. The germline V gene has CDR1 SGHNT and CDR2 YYREEE (reference sequence). V shed 1 base, J shed 0 bases, and the junction held 1 base outside the gene matches. CDR3 DNA sequence: TGTGCCAGCAGCTTGAGCGGGGCCTCCTACAATGAGCAGTTCTTC. Amino acids: CASSLSGASYNEQFF.